Listed below are T cell receptor beta chains from one sample, sequenced in a study of tumor-infiltrating lymphocytes in localized non-small cell lung cancer. Libraries were prepared by immunoSEQ multiplex PCR; TCRdb keeps only in-frame clonotypes and omits some of them. The repertoire consists of 9,500 or so clones, with approximately 75% occurring once and the leading ten covering roughly 14%. Material for sequencing was lung tumor tissue. Receptors were obtained from a human donor with non-small cell lung cancer. Each CDR3 is given with its conserved first and last residue. A D gene is named only where the DNA matches it firmly. Clone size is stated in some rows and not others, as once, few, many or a class when expanded.

abundance: -; d_gene: TRBD2; v_gene: TRBV11-2; j_gene: TRBJ2-1; len: 16; CDR3aa: CASSTMGRGASDEQFF
abundance: -; d_gene: -; v_gene: TRBV5-5; j_gene: TRBJ2-4; len: 14; CDR3aa: CASSLRRVKNIQYF
abundance: -; d_gene: TRBD1; v_gene: TRBV6-4; j_gene: TRBJ2-2; len: 15; CDR3aa: CASSREQGAAGELFF
abundance: -; d_gene: TRBD1; v_gene: TRBV30; j_gene: TRBJ1-2; len: 14; CDR3aa: CAWRGQGPDYGYTF
abundance: -; d_gene: -; v_gene: TRBV7-8; j_gene: TRBJ2-5; len: 13; CDR3aa: CASREQTQETQYF
abundance: few; d_gene: -; v_gene: TRBV25-1; j_gene: TRBJ1-3; len: 14; CDR3aa: CASSDLSSGNTIYF
abundance: -; d_gene: TRBD2; v_gene: TRBV11-3; j_gene: TRBJ2-1; len: 19; CDR3aa: CASSSRTSGGESSYNEQFF
abundance: few; d_gene: -; v_gene: TRBV13; j_gene: TRBJ1-1; len: 11; CDR3aa: CASSSDTEAFF
abundance: -; d_gene: -; v_gene: TRBV7-9; j_gene: TRBJ1-5; len: 14; CDR3aa: CASSLGGVGQPQHF
abundance: -; d_gene: TRBD1; v_gene: TRBV6-6; j_gene: TRBJ1-1; len: 13; CDR3aa: CASNRQGTPEAFF
abundance: few; d_gene: TRBD1; v_gene: TRBV11-1; j_gene: TRBJ2-3; len: 14; CDR3aa: CASSRQGGTDTQYF
abundance: medium-sized; d_gene: TRBD1; v_gene: TRBV5-4; j_gene: TRBJ1-2; len: 15; CDR3aa: CAAGDRGPISYGYTF
abundance: -; d_gene: -; v_gene: TRBV7-9; j_gene: TRBJ2-5; len: 11; CDR3aa: CASSHSETQYF
abundance: -; d_gene: TRBD2; v_gene: TRBV7-9; j_gene: TRBJ2-3; len: 16; CDR3aa: CASSLTGGGATDTQYF
abundance: -; d_gene: -; v_gene: TRBV7-9; j_gene: TRBJ1-1; len: 13; CDR3aa: CASSLARLSEAFF
abundance: -; d_gene: TRBD2; v_gene: TRBV25-1; j_gene: TRBJ2-5; len: 15; CDR3aa: CASSEFELAEETQYF
abundance: -; d_gene: -; v_gene: TRBV5-5; j_gene: TRBJ2-2; len: 18; CDR3aa: CASSLADLSLGHTGELFF
abundance: medium-sized; d_gene: -; v_gene: TRBV5-6; j_gene: TRBJ1-2; len: 15; CDR3aa: CASRREEDSPYGYTF
abundance: -; d_gene: TRBD2; v_gene: TRBV7-9; j_gene: TRBJ2-7; len: 14; CDR3aa: CASSLLAASYEQYF
abundance: few; d_gene: -; v_gene: TRBV9; j_gene: TRBJ2-7; len: 14; CDR3aa: CASSVDNYAYEQYF
abundance: -; d_gene: TRBD2; v_gene: TRBV9; j_gene: TRBJ2-7; len: 14; CDR3aa: CASSPSGRVYEQYF
abundance: -; d_gene: -; v_gene: TRBV7-9; j_gene: TRBJ2-2; len: 16; CDR3aa: CASSLGGGQWTGELFF
abundance: -; d_gene: -; v_gene: TRBV18; j_gene: TRBJ2-5; len: 13; CDR3aa: CASSPVGGETQYF
abundance: -; d_gene: -; v_gene: TRBV5-1; j_gene: TRBJ1-3; len: 15; CDR3aa: CASSLDPRGGNTIYF
abundance: few; d_gene: -; v_gene: TRBV5-1; j_gene: TRBJ1-1; len: 14; CDR3aa: CASSLALDTPEAFF
abundance: -; d_gene: TRBD1; v_gene: TRBV4-1; j_gene: TRBJ2-5; len: 16; CDR3aa: CASSHLPTGAIETQYF
abundance: -; d_gene: -; v_gene: TRBV6-5; j_gene: TRBJ1-5; len: 13; CDR3aa: CASCLSSNQPQHF